This T cell receptor (beta chain) was profiled in a study of cytotoxic CD8 clonotypes in ibrutinib-treated CLL. Findings and caveats of the study: The study sampled sustained-remission and progressing patients at different times. Against age-matched healthy donors, baseline clonality ran higher and tracked circulating CD8+ T-cell counts.

V lost 0 bases and J lost 1, with 6 bases in between. This CDR3 contains 14 residues. Germline CDR1 reads LNHNV; CDR2 reads YYDKDF (reference sequence). Using immunoSEQ multiplex PCR, the repertoire was profiled, and TCRdb retains in-frame clones only, with some absent. The sample includes fewer than 200,000 clones, about 84% of them seen just once. With regard to this clone: Its antigen remains unknown. The sample carries other DNA sequences with the same CDR3.

The V call is TRBV15, the J call TRBJ1-1; TRBD1 might be the D (5 bases). This TCR derives from a human donor with chronic lymphocytic leukemia. Specimen: PBMCs, collected after 24 months of ibrutinib treatment. The CDR3 is CATSRDGGNTEAFF. The CDR3 bases are TGTGCCACCAGCAGAGATGGGGGGAACACTGAAGCTTTCTTT.